Listed here is a single T cell receptor (beta chain). The specificity of this receptor is unknown. One junction end does not reproduce the germline sequence, and a read error may be involved. These data are taken from a study of identical twins' blood T cells (dated by TCRdb to about 2013). Background on the whole study: Roughly 50 million Illumina reads were obtained across approximately 12 libraries, comprising six alpha-chain and six beta-chain libraries. The study compared TCR alpha and beta chain repertoires of three pairs of monozygous twins using next-generation sequencing to assess genetic influence on repertoire formation. The research as a whole found: Among the most abundant TCRbeta clonotypes, more CDR3 sequences were shared by each donor with her twin than with unrelated donors. How many CDR3 clonotypes two donors shared depended mainly on the product of their cloneset sizes, and the twins did not clearly stray from this trend. The study stated that the proposed role of the TCRalpha J segment in MHC recognition during thymic selection needs to be validated by independent studies. Twin pairs were reported to be markedly more alike in V gene usage than unrelated donors were, even when looking at non-selected out-of-frame TCRbeta clonotypes. Environmental influences could not be excluded as an explanation for twin similarity, since twins were reared together.

For CDR1 and CDR2, the germline V gene lists SNHLY and FYNNEI. The CDR3 sequence holds 13 residues, the cysteine and phenylalanine included. Only CDR3 DNA is held: 39 bases, read in frame from base 1. Libraries were made using 5' RACE. Instrument used: Illumina Genome Analyzer IIx. To prepare the RNA-based TCR cDNA libraries, a previously described protocol was followed, with several modifications. To prevent cross-contamination, sample-specific barcodes were introduced on both ends of each TCR cDNA library during cDNA synthesis and amplification. Per the original workflow: Each library contained 2.2 to 3.6 million CDR3-containing reads, and somewhere between about 100,000 and nearly 500,000 clonotypes were identified for each individual. Reads carrying improper barcode index combinations were removed, after which the MiTCR software was used to build a cloneset for each library. While assembling CDR3 clonotypes, MiTCR corrected PCR and sequencing errors and either filtered or rescued low-quality reads. Artificial out-of-frame clonotypes were removed by being mapped to in-frame sequences, with one indel in the CDR3 allowed. V and J gene usage similarity between donors was measured as Jensen-Shannon divergence divided by mean entropy. The public reads were quality trimmed at Q25 with fastp and then assembled into clones with MiXCR by TCRdb, keeping productive beta chains. When rows share a CDR3 protein, they turn into one entry using the most common DNA and genes. TCRdb's processing, not the authors', yielded these V and J calls. Counted in this sample were fewer than 450,000 distinct CDR3 sequences; under 30% of them appeared once. The top ten constitute roughly 5.5% of the sample.

Donors were six healthy women forming three monozygous twin pairs. Each of the three twin pairs had been raised together, and the twins in each pair were thought likely to have encountered the same infectious agents and vaccines. TCR cDNA libraries were prepared from RNA that was isolated from peripheral blood mononuclear cells. The V gene is TRBV2 and the J gene is TRBJ2-3; the central 8 bases match TRBD1. The sequence came from a woman between 18 and 50 years old in good health. Sequencing input: PBMCs. The nucleotide sequence reads as follows: TGTGCCAGCAGTGAGCTAGGGACAGGTACGCAGTATTTT. Its protein is CASSELGTGTQYF.